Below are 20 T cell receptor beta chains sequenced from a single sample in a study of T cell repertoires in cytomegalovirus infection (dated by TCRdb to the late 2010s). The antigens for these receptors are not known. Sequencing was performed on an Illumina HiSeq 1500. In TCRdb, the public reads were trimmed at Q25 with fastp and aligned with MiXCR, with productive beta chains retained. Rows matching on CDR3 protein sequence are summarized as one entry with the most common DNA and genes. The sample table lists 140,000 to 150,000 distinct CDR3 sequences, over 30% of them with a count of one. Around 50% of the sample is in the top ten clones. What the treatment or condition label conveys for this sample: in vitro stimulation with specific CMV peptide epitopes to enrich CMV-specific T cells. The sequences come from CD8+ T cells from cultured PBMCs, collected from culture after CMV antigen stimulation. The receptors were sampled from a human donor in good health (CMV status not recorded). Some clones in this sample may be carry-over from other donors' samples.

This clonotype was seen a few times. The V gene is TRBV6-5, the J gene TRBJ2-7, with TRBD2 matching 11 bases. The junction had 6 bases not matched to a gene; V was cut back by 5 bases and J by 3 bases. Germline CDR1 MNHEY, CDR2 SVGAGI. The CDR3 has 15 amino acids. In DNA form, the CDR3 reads TGTGCCAGCAGTCAGCCGGGGACTAGCGGCTACGAGCAGTACTTC. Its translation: CASSQPGTSGYEQYF.

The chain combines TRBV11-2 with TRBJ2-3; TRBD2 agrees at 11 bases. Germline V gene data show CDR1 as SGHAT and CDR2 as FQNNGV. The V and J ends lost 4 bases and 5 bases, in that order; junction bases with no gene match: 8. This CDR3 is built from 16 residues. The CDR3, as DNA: TGTGCCAGCAGCTCCTTCACCCTAGCGGGGGGAGATACGCAGTATTTT. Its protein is CASSSFTLAGGDTQYF.

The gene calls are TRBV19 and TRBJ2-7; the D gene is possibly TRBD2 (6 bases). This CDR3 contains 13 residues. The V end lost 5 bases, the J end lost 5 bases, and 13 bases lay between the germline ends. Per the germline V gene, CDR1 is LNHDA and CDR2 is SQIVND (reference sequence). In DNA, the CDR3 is TGTGCCAGTAGTCTGACTAGACAGCACGAGCAGTACTTC. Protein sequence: CASSLTRQHEQYF.

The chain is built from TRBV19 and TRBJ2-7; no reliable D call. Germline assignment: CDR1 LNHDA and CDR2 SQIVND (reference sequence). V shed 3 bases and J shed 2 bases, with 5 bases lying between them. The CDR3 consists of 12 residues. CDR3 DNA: TGTGCCAGTAGTATCAACGCCTACGAGCAGTACTTC. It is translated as CASSINAYEQYF. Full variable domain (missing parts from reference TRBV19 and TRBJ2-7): DGGITQSPKYLFRKEGQNVTLSCEQNLNHDAMYWYRQDPGQGLRLIYYSQIVNDFQKGDIAEGYSVSREKKESFPLTVTSAQKNPTAFYLCASSINAYEQYFGPGTRLTVT.

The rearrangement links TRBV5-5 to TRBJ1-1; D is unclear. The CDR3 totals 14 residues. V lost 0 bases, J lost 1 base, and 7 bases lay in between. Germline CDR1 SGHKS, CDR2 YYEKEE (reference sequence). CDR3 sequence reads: CASSLAASNTEAFF. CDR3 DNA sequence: TGTGCCAGCAGCTTGGCTGCGTCGAACACTGAAGCTTTCTTT.

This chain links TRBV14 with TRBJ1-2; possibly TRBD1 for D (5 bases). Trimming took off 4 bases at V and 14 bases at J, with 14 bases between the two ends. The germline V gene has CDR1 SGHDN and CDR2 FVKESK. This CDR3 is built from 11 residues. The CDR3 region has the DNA TGTGCCAGCAGCCCCTGGGACGTCCGGACCTTC. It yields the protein CASSPWDVRTF.

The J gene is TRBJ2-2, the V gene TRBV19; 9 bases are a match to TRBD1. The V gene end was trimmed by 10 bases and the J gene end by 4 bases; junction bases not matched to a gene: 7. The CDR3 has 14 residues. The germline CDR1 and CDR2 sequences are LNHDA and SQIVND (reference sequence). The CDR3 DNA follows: TGTGCCACCGAAGGGACAGGGCCCACCGGGGAGCTGTTTTTT. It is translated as CATEGTGPTGELFF.

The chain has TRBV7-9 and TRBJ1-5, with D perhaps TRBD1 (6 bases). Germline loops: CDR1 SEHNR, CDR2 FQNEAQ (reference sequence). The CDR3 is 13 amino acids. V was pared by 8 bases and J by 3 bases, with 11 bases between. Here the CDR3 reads CASAGAANQPQHF. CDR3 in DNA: TGTGCCAGCGCAGGGGCGGCCAATCAGCCCCAGCATTTT.

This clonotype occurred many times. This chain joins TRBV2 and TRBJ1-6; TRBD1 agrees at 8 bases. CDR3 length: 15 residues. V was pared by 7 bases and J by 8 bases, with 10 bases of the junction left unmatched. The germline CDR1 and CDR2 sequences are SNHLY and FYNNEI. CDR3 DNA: TGTGCCAGCACGGTCGCCGGACAGGGTTATTCACCCCTCCACTTT. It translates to CASTVAGQGYSPLHF.

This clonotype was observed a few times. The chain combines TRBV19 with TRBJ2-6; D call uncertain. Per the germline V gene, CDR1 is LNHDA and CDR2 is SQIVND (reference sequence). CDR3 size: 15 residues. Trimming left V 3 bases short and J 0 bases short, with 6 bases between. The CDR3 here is CASSILLSGANVLTF. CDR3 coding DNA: TGTGCCAGTAGTATTTTACTCTCTGGGGCCAACGTCCTGACTTTC. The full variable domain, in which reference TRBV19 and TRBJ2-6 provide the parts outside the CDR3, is DGGITQSPKYLFRKEGQNVTLSCEQNLNHDAMYWYRQDPGQGLRLIYYSQIVNDFQKGDIAEGYSVSREKKESFPLTVTSAQKNPTAFYLCASSILLSGANVLTFGAGSRLTVL.

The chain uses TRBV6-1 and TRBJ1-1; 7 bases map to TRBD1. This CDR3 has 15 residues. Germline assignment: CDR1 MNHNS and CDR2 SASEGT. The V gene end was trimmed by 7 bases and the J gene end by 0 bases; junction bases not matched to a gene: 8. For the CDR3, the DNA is TGTGCCAGCAAAGTAACGGACAGGCTGAACACTGAAGCTTTCTTT. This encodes CASKVTDRLNTEAFF.

The CDR3 coding sequence is TGTGCCAGTAGTATAGGAGGGGCGGATACGCAGTATTTT. Protein sequence: CASSIGGADTQYF. The rearrangement uses TRBV19 and TRBJ2-3; D could derive from TRBD1 or TRBD2 (5 bases each). The CDR3 covers 13 residues. The germline CDR1 and CDR2 sequences are LNHDA and SQIVND (reference sequence). The ends were cut back, 1 base at V and 6 bases at J, with 8 bases in the middle.

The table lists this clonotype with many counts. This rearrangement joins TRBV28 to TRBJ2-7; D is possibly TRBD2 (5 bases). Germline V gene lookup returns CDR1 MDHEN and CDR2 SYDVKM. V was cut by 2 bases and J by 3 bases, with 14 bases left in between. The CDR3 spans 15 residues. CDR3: CASSLGGRYYYEQYF. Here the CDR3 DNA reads TGTGCCAGCAGTTTAGGAGGACGGTATTACTACGAGCAGTACTTC.

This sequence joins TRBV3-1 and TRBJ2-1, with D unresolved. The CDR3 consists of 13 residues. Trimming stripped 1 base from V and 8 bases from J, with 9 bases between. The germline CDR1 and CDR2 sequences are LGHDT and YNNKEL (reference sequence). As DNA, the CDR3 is TGTGCCAGCAGCCAAGTATCAGAGGATGAGCAGTTCTTC. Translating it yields CASSQVSEDEQFF.

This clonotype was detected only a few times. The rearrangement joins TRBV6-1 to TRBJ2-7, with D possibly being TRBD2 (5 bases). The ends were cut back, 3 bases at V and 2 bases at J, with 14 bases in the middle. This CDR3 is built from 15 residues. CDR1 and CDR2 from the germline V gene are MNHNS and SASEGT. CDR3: CASSDPLEGPYEQYF. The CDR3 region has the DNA TGTGCCAGCAGTGACCCTCTCGAGGGCCCCTACGAGCAGTACTTC.

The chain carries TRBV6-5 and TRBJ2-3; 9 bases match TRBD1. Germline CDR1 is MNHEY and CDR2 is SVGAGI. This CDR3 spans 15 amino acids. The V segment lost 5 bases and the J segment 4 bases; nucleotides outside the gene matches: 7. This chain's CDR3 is CASSLTGGLSDTQYF. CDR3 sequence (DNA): TGTGCCAGCAGTCTTACAGGGGGCTTGTCAGATACGCAGTATTTT.

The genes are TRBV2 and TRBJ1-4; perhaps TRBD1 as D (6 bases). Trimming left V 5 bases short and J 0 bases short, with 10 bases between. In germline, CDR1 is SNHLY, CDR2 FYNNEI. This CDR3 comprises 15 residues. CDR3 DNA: TGTGCCAGCAGTCCGGGACAAGCAACTAATGAAAAACTGTTTTTT. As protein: CASSPGQATNEKLFF. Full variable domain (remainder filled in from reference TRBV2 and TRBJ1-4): EPEVTQTPSHQVTQMGQEVILRCVPISNHLYFYWYRQILGQKVEFLVSFYNNEISEKSEIFDDQFSVERPDGSNFTLKIRSTKLEDSAMYFCASSPGQATNEKLFFGSGTQLSVL.

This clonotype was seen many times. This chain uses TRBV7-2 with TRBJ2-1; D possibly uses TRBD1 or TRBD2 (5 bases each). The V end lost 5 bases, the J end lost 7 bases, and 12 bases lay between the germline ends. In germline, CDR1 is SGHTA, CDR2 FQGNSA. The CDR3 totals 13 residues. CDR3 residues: CASSPGTENEQFF. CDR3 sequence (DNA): TGTGCCAGCAGCCCAGGGACGGAAAATGAGCAGTTCTTC.

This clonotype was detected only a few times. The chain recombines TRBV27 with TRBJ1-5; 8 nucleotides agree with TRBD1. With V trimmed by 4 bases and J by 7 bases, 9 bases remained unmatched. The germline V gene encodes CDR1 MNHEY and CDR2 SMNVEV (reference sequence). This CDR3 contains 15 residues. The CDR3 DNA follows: TGTGCCAGCAGTTCCCAGGGAACAGGGGGGCAGCCCCAGCATTTT. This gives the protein CASSSQGTGGQPQHF.

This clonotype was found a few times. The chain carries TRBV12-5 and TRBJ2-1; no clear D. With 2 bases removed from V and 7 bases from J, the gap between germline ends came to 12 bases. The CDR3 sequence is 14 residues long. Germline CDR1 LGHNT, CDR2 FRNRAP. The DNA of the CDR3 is TGTGCTAGTGGTTTGCGGCTGATCGTAAATGAGCAGTTCTTC. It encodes CASGLRLIVNEQFF.